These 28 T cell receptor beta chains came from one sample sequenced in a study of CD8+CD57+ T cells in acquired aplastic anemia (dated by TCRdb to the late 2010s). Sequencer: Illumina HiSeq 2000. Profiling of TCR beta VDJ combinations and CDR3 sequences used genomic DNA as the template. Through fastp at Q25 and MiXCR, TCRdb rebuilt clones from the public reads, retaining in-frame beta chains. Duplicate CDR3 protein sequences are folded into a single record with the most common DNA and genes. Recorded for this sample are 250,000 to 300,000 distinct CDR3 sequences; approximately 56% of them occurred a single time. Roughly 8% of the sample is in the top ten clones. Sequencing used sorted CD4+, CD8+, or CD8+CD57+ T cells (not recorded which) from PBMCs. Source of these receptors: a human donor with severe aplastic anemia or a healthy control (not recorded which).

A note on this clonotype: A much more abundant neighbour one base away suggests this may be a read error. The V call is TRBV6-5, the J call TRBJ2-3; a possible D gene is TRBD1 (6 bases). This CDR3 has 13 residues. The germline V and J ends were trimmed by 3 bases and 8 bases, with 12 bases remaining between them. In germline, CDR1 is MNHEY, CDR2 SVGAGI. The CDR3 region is CASSYLGTTTQYF. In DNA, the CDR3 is TGTGCCAGCAGTTATCTTGGGACAACTACGCAGTATTTT.

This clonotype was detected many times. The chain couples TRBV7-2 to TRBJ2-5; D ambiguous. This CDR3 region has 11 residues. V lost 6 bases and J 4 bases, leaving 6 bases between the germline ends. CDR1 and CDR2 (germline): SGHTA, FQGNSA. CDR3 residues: CASRYAETQYF. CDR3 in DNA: TGTGCCAGCAGATACGCAGAGACCCAGTACTTC.

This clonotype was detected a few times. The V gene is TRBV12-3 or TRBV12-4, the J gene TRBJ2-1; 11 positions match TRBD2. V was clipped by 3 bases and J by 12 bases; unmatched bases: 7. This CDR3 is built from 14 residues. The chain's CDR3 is CASSLRLAGIGQFF. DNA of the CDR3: TGTGCCAGCAGTTTGAGACTAGCGGGGATCGGGCAGTTCTTC.

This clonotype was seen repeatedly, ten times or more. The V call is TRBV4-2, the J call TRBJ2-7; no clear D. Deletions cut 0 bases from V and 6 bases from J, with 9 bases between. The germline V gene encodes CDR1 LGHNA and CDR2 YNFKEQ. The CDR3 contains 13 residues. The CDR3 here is CASSQDIGIEQYF. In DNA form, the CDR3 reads TGTGCCAGCAGCCAAGATATAGGGATCGAGCAGTACTTC.

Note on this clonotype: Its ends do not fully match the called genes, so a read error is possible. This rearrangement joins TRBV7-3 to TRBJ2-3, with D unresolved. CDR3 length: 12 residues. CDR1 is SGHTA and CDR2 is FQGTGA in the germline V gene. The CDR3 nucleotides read TGTGCTAGCAGCTTAATCTCAGATACGCAGTATTTT. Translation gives CASSLISDTQYF. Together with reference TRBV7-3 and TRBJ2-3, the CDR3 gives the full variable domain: GAGVSQTPSNKVTEKGKYVELRCDPISGHTALYWYRQSLGQGPEFLIYFQGTGAADDSGLPNDRFFAVRPEGSVSTLKIQRTERGDSAVYLCASSLISDTQYFGPGTRLTVL.

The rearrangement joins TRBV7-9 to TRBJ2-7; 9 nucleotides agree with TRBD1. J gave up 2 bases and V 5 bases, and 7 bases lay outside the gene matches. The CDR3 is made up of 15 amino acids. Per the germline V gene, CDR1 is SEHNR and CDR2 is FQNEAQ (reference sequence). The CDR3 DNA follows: TGTGCCAGCAGCGTTGGACAGGGGCTTACCTACGAGCAGTACTTC. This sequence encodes CASSVGQGLTYEQYF. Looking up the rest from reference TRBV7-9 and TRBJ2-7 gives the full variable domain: DTGVSQNPRHKITKRGQNVTFRCDPISEHNRLYWYRQTLGQGPEFLTYFQNEAQLEKSRLLSDRFSAERPKGSFSTLEIQRTEQGDSAMYLCASSVGQGLTYEQYFGPGTRLTVT.

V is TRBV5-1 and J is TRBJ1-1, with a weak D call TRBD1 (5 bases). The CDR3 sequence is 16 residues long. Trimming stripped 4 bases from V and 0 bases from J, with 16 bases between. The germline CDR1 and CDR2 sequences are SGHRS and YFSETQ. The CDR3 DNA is TGCGCCAGCAGCGCACACATAGGGACGATGAACACTGAAGCTTTCTTT. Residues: CASSAHIGTMNTEAFF.

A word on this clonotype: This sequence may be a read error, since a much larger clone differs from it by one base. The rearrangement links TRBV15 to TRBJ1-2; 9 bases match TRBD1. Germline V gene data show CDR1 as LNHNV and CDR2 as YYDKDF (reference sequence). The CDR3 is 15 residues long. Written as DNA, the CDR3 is TGTGCCACCAGCAGAACAGGGGGCGCGAGTGATGGCTGCACCTTC. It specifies CATSRTGGASDGCTF.

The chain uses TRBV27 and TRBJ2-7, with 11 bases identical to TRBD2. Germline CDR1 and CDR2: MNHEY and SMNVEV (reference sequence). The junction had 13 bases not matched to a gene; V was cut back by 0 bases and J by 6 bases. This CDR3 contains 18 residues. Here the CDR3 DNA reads TGTGCCAGCAGTTTATCGCCACTAGCGGGGGCACCAAGTAGCGAGCAGTACTTC. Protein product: CASSLSPLAGAPSSEQYF.

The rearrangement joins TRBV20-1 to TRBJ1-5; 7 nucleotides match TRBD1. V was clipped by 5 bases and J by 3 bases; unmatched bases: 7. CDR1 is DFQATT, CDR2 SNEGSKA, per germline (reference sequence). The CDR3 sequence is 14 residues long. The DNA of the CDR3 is TGCAGTGCTGAAGCGACAGGGACCAATCAGCCCCAGCATTTT. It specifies CSAEATGTNQPQHF.

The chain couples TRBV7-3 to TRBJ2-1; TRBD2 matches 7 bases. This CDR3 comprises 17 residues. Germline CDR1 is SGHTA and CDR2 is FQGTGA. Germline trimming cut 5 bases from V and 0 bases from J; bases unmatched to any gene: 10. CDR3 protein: CASSLGTTINSYNEQFF. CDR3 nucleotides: TGTGCCAGCAGCCTGGGGACTACCATAAACTCCTACAATGAGCAGTTCTTC.

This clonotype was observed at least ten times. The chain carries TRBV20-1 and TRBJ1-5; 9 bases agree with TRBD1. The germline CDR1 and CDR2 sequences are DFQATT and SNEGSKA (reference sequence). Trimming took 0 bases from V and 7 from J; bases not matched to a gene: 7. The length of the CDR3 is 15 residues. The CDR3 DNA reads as TGCAGTGCTAGAGATATGGGACAGGGAGGCCAGCCCCAGCATTTT. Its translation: CSARDMGQGGQPQHF.

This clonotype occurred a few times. The CDR3 is CSAIWAGQNRNGYTF. CDR3 nucleotides: TGCAGTGCTATCTGGGCAGGTCAAAACAGGAATGGCTACACCTTC. The rearrangement joins TRBV20-1 to TRBJ1-2, with D possibly being TRBD1 (5 bases). Per the germline V gene, CDR1 is DFQATT and CDR2 is SNEGSKA (reference sequence). Trimming stripped 4 bases from V and 6 bases from J, with 21 bases between. The CDR3 has 15 residues.

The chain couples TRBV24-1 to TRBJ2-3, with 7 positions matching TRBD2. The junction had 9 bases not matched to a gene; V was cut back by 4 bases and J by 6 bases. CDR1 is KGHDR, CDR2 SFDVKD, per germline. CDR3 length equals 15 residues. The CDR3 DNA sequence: TGTGCCACCAGTGACCCCGTGGGGAGGGCGGATACGCAGTATTTT. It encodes CATSDPVGRADTQYF.

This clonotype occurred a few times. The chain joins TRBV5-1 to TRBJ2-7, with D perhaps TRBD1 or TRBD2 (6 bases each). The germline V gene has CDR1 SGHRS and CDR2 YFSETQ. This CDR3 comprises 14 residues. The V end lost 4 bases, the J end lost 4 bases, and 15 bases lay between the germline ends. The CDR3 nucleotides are TGCGCCAGCAGCCGAGGGGGAGGACAGTACGAGCAGTACTTC. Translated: CASSRGGGQYEQYF.

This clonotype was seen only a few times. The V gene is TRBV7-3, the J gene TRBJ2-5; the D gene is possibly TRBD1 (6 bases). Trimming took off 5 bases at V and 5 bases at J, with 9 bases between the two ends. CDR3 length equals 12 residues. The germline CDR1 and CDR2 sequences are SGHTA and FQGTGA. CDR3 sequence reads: CASSNREETQYF. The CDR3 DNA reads TGTGCCAGCAGCAACAGGGAGGAGACCCAGTACTTC.

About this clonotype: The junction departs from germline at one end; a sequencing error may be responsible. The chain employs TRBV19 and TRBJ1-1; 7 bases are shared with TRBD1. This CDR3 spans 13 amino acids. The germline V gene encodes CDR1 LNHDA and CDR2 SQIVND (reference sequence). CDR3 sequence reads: CDSSIGQVNEAFF. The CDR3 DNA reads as TGTGACAGTAGTATAGGACAGGTGAATGAAGCTTTCTTT.

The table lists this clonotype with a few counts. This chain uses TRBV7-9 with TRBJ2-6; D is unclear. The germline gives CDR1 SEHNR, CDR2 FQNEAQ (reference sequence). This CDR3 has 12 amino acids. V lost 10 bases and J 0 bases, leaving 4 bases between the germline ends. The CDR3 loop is CAILSGANVLTF. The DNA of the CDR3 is TGTGCCATCCTCTCTGGGGCCAACGTCCTGACTTTC.

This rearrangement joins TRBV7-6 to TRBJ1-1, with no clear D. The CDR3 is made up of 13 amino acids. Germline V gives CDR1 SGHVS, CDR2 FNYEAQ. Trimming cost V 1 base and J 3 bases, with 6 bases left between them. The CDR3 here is CASSLGPYTEAFF. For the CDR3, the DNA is TGTGCCAGCAGCTTAGGCCCTTACACTGAAGCTTTCTTT.

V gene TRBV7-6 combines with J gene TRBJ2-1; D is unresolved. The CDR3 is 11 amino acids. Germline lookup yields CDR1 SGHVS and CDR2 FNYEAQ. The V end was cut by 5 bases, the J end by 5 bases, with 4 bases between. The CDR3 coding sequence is TGTGCCAGCAGCCTCCACAATGAGCAGTTCTTC. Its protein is CASSLHNEQFF. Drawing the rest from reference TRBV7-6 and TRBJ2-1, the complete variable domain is GAGVSQSPRYKVTKRGQDVALRCDPISGHVSLYWYRQALGQGPEFLTYFNYEAQQDKSGLPNDRFSAERPEGSISTLTIQRTEQRDSAMYRCASSLHNEQFFGPGTRLTVL.

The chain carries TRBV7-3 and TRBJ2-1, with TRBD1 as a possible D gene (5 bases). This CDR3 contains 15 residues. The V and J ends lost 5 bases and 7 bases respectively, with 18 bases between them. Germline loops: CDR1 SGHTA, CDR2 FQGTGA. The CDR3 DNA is TGTGCCAGCAGCACCCAGGGTGGTGCGATGAATGAGCAGTTCTTC. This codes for CASSTQGGAMNEQFF.

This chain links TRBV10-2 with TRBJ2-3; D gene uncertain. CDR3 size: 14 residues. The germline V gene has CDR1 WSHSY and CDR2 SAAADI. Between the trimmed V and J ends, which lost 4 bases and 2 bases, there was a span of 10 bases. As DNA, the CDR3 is TGCGCCAGCAGTGTCTTACTCAACACAGATACGCAGTATTTT. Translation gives CASSVLLNTDTQYF.

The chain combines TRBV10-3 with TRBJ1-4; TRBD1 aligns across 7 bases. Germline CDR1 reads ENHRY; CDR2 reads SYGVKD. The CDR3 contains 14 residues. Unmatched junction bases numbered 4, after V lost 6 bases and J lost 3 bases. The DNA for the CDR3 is TGTGCCATCAGATCAGACAGGGCTAATGAAAAACTGTTTTTT. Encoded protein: CAIRSDRANEKLFF.

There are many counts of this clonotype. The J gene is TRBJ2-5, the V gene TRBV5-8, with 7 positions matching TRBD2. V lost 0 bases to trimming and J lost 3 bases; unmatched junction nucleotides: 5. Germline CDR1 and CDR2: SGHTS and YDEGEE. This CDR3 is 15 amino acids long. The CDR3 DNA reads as TGTGCCAGCAGCTTGGGGGACTACCAGAAAGAGACCCAGTACTTC. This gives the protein CASSLGDYQKETQYF.

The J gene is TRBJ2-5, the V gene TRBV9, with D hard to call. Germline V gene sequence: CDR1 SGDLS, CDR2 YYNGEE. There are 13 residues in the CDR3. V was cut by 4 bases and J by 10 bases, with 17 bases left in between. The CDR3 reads CASSQDSPRDQYF. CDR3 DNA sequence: TGTGCCAGCAGCCAAGATAGCCCCCGAGACCAGTACTTC.

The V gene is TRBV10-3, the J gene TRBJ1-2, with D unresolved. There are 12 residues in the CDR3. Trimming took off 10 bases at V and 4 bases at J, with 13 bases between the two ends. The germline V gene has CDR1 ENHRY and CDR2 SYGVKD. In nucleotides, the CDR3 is TGTGCCACCCAGCAGTCTTCCTATGGCTACACCTTC. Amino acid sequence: CATQQSSYGYTF.

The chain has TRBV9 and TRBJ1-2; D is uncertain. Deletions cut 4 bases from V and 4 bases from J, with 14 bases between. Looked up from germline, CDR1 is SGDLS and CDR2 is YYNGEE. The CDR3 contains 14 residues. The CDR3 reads CASSLITGRYGYTF. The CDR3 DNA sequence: TGTGCCAGCAGCTTGATTACCGGGCGCTATGGCTACACCTTC.

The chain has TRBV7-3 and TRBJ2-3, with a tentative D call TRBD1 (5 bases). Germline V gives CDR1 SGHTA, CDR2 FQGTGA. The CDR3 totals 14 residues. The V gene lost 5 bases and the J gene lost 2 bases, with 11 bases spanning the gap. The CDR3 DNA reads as TGTGCCAGCAGCCGGCAGGGCCTCACAGATACGCAGTATTTT. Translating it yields CASSRQGLTDTQYF.